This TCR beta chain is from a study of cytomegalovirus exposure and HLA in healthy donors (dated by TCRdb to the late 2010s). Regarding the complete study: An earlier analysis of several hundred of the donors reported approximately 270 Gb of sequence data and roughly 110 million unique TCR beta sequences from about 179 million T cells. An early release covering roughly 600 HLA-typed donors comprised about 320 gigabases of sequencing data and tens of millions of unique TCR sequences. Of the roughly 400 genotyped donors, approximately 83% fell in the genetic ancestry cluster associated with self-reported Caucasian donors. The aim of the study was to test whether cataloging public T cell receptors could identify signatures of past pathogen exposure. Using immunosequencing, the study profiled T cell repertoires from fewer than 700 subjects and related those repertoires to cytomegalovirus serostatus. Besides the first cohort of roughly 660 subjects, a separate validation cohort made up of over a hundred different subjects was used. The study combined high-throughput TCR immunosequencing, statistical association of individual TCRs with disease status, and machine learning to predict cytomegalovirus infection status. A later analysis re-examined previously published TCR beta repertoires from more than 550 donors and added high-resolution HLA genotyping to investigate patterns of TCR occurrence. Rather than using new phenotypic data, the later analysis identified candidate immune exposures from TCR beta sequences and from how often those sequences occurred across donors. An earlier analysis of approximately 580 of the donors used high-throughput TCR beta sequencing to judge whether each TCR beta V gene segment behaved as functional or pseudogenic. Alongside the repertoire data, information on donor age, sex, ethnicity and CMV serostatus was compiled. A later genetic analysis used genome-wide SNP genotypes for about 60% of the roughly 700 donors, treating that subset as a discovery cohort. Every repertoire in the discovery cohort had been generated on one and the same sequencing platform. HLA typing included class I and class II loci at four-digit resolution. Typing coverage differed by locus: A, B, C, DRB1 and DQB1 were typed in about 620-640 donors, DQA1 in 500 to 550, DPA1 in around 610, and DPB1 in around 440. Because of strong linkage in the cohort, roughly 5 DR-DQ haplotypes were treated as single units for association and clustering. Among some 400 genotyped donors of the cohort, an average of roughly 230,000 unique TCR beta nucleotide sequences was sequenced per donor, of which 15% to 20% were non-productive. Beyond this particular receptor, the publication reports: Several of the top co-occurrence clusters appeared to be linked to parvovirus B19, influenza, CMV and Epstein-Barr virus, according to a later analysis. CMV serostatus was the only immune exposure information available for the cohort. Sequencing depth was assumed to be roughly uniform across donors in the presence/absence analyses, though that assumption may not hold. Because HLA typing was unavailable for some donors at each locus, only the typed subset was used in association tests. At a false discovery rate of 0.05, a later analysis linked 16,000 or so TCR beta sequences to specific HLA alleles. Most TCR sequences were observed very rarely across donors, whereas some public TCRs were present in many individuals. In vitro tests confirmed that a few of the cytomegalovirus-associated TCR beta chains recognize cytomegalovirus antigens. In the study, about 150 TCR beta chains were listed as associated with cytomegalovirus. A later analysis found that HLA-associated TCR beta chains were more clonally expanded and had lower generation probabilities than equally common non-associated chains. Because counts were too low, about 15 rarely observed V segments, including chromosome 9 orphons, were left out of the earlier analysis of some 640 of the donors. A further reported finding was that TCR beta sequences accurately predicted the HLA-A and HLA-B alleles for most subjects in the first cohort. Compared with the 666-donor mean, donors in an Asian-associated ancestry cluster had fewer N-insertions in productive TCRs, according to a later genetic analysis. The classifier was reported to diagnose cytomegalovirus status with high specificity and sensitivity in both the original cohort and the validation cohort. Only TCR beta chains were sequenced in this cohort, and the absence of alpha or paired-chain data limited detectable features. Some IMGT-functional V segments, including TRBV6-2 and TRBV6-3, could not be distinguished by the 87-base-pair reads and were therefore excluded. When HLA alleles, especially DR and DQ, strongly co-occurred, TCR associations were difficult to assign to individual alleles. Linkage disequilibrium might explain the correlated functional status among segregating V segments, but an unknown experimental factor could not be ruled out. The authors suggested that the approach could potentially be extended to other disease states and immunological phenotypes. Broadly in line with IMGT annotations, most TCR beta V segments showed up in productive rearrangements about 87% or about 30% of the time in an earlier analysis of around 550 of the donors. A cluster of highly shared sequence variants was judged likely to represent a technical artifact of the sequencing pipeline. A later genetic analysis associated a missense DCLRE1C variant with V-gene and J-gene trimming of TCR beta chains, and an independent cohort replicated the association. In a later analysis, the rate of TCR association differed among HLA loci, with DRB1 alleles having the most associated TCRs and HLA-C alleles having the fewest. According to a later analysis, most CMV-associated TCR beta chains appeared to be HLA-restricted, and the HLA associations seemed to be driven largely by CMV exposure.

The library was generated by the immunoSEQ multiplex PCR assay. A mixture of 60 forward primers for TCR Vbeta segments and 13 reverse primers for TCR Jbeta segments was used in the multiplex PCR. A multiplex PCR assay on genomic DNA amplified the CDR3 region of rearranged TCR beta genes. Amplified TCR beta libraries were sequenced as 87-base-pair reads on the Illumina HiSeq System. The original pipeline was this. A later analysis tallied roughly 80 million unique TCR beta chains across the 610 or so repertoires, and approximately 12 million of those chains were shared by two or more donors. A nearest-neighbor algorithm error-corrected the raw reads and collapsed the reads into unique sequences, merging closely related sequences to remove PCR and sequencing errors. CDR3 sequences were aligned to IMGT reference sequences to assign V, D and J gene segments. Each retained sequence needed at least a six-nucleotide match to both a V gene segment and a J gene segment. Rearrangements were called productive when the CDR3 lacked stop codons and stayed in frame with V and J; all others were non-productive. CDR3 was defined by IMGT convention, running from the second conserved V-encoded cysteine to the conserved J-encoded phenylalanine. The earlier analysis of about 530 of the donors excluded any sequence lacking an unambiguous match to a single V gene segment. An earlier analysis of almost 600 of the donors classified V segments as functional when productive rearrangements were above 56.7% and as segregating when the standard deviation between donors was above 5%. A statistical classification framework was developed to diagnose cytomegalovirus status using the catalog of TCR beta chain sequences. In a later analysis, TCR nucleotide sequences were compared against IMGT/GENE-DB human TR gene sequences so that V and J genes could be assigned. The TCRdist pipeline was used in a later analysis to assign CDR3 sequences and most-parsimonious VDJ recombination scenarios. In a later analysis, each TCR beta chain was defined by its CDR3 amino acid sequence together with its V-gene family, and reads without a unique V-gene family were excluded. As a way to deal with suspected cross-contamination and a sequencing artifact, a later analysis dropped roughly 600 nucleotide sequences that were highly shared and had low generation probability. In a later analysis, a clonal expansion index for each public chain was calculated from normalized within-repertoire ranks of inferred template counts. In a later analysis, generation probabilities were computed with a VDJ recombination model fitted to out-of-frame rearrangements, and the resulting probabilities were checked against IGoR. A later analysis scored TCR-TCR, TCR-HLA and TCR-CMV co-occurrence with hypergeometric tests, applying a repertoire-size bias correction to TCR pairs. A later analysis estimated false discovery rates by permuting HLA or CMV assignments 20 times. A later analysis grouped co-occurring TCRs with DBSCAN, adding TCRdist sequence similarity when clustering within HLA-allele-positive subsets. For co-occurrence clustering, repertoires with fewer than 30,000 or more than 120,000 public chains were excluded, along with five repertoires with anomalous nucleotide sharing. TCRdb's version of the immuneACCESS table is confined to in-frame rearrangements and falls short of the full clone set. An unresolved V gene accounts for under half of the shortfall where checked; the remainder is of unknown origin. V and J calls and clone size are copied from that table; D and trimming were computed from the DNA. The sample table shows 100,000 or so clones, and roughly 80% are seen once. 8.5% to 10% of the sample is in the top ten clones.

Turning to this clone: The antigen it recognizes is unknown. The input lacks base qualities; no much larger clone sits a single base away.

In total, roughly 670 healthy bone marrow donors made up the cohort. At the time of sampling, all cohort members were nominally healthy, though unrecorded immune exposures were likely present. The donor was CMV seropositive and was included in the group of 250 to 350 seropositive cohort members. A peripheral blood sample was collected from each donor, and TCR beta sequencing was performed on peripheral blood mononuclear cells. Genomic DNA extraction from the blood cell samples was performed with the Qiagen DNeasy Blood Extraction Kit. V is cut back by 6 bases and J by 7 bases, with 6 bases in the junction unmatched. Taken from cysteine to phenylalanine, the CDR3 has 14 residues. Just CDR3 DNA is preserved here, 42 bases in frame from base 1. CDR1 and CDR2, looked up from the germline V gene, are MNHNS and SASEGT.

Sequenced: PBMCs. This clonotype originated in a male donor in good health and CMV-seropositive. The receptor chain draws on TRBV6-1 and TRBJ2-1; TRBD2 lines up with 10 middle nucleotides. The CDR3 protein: CASRLAGRWNEQFF. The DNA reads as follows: TGTGCCAGCAGACTAGCGGGAAGGTGGAATGAGCAGTTCTTC.